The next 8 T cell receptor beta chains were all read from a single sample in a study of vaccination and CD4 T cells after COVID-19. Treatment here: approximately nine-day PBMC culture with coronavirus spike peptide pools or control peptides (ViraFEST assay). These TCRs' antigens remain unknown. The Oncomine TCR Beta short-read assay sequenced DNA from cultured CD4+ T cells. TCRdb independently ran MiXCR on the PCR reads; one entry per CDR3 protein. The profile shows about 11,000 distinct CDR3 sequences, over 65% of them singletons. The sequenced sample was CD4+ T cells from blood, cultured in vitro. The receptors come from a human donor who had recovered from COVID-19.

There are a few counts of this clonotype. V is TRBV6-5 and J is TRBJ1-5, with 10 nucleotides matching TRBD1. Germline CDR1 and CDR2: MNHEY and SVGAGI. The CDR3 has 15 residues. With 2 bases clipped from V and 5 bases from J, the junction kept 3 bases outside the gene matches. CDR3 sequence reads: CASSYGGTGDQPQHF. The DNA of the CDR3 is TGTGCCAGCAGTTACGGGGGGACAGGGGATCAGCCCCAGCATTTT.

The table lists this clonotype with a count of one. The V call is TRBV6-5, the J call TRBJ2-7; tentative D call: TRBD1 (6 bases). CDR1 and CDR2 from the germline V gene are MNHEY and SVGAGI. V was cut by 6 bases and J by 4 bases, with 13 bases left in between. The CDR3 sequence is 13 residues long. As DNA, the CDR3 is TGTGCCAGCAGCTACGCACAGGGTTACGAGCAGTACTTC. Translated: CASSYAQGYEQYF.

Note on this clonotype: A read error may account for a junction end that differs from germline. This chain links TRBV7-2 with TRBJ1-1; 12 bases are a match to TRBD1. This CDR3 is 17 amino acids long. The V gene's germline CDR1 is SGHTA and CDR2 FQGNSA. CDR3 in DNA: TGTGCCAGCAGCTTGGCGGGACAGGGGGCGATGAAGACTGAAGCTTTCTTT. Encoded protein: CASSLAGQGAMKTEAFF.

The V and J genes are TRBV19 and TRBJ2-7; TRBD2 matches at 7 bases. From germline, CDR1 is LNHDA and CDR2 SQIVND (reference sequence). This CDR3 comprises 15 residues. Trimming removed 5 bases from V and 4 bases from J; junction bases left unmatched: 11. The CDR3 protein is CASSERGRGSYEQYF. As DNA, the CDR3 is TGTGCCAGTAGTGAGCGAGGGCGGGGGTCTTACGAGCAGTACTTC.

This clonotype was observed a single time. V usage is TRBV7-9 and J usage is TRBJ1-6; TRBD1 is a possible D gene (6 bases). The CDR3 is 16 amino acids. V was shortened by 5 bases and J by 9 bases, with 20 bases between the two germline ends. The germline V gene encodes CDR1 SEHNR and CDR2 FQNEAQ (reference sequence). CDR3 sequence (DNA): TGTGCCAGCAGCCCGAGACAGGACACGGGAGGTTCACCCCTCCACTTT. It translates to CASSPRQDTGGSPLHF.

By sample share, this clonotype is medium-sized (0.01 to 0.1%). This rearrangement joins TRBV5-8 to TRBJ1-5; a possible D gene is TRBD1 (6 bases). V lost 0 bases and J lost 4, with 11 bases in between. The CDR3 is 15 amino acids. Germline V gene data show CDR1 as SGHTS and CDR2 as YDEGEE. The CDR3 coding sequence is TGTGCCAGCAGCTTGGGGGGACACCAGAATCAGCCCCAGCATTTT. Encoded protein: CASSLGGHQNQPQHF.

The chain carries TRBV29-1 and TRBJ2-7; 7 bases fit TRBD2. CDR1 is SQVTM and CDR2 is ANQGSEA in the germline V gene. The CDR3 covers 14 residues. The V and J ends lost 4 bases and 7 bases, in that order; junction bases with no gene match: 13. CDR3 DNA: TGCAGCGTTGGTCCCGGCGGGGTCGGGAGGGAGCAGTACTTC. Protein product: CSVGPGGVGREQYF.

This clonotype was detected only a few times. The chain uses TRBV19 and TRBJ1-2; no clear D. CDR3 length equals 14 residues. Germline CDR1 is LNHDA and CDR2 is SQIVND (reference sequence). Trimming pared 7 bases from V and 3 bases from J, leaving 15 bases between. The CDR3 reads CASKPTSADYGYTF. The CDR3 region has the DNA TGTGCCAGTAAACCTACTTCAGCCGACTATGGCTACACCTTC.